This TCR beta chain is from a study of early T cells in non-severe SARS-CoV-2 infection. Study-level findings and limits: CD4 and private specificities were missed by VDJdb matching, which favored anti-spike CD8 responses.

This clonotype came up many times. Its antigen remains unidentified. Individual cDNA molecules carried attached unique molecular identifiers. TCRdb ran MiXCR on the 5' RACE reads and lists one entry per CDR3 protein. Of about 33,000 distinct CDR3 sequences listed, approximately 5.3% were seen once; the top ten hold 30%. This TCR came from an adult who was a healthcare worker with PCR-confirmed SARS-CoV-2 infection or an uninfected control (not recorded which). The specimen was whole blood.

CDR3 amino acids: CASSYALGPGEQFF. Written as DNA, the CDR3 is TGTGCCAGCAGTTACGCCCTGGGACCCGGTGAGCAGTTCTTC. V and J are TRBV6-6 and TRBJ2-1; D may correspond to TRBD1 or TRBD2 (5 bases each). Germline loops: CDR1 MNHNY, CDR2 SVGAGI (reference sequence). The CDR3 length is 14 residues. Between the trimmed V and J ends, which lost 2 bases and 9 bases, there was a span of 14 bases.